This T cell receptor beta chain emerged from a study of CD8 T cells in ankylosing spondylitis. Points from the study as a whole: CD8+ cells made up the disease-linked clones, which were relatively rare in peripheral blood. Blood from ankylosing spondylitis patients appeared to carry a characteristic roughly eight-variant TCR beta motif. Existing reports had already noted some motif variants in reactive arthritis synovial fluid and blood. Significant enrichment of disease-linked clones was reportedly seen in matched ankylosing spondylitis synovial fluid.

In making TCR beta libraries, quantitative 5'-RACE with molecular barcodes was used. TCRdb re-called the 5' RACE reads through MiXCR, storing one row per CDR3 protein. The sample consists of some 840,000 distinct CDR3 sequences, about an eighth of them appearing once. Only a few counts were recorded for this clonotype. Its antigen is unidentified. The CDR3 consists of 15 residues. Germline CDR1 reads SGHRS; CDR2 reads YFSETQ. Trimming removed 4 bases at V and 0 bases at J, with 8 bases between. The TCR originated in a male donor with ankylosing spondylitis. The chain recombines TRBV5-1 with TRBJ2-6; D not resolved. Material: blood, either unsorted or a sorted T cell fraction (not recorded which). The CDR3 region is CASSTGRSGANVLTF. For the CDR3, the DNA is TGCGCCAGCAGCACCGGACGCTCTGGGGCCAACGTCCTGACTTTC.